A selection of T cell receptor beta chains follows, all from one sample in a study of blood T cell repertoires in COVID-19. The method was immunoSEQ multiplex PCR; TCRdb's version includes in-frame clones alone and lacks a portion of them. Counted here are 150,000 to 200,000 clones, roughly 80% occurring once; the ten biggest clones make up about 4.9%. Sequencing was carried out using peripheral blood. These receptors came from a woman in her twenties or thirties with acute or convalescent COVID-19. Each CDR3 is given with its conserved first and last residue. Each record gives: J gene, D gene, V gene, clone size, CDR3 protein, CDR3 DNA. The D gene is left open where the match is weak. Size is omitted from some rows. Given values are once, few, many or a class for expanded clones.

>TRBJ1-6|TRBD1|TRBV19|-
CASSINIGTGSSPLHF
TGTGCCAGTAGTATAAATATCGGGACAGGGAGTTCACCCCTCCACTTT
>TRBJ1-1|-|TRBV7-9|-
CASSPPQGIAEAFF
TGTGCCAGCAGCCCACCACAGGGTATCGCTGAAGCTTTCTTT
>TRBJ1-1|-|TRBV28|-
CASSYRSTVGVEAFF
TGTGCCAGCAGTTACCGATCGACGGTCGGGGTGGAAGCTTTCTTT
>TRBJ2-3|-|TRBV4-1|-
CASSPPRRQADTQYF
TGCGCCAGCAGCCCCCCCCGGCGTCAGGCAGATACGCAGTATTTT
>TRBJ1-3|-|TRBV20-1|-
CSASPPYRGGNTIYF
TGCAGTGCTAGTCCCCCGTATAGGGGTGGAAACACCATATATTTT
>TRBJ1-1|-|TRBV10-3|-
CAISEAYTEAFF
TGTGCCATCAGTGAAGCCTACACTGAAGCTTTCTTT
>TRBJ1-1|-|TRBV5-1|few
CASSLEMSRDTEAFF
TGCGCCAGCAGCTTGGAGATGTCCCGGGACACTGAAGCTTTCTTT
>TRBJ2-3|TRBD2|TRBV4-2|-
CASRRTSGGAVDTQYF
TGTGCCAGCAGGCGGACTAGCGGGGGGGCAGTAGATACGCAGTATTTT
>TRBJ1-5|TRBD1|TRBV19|-
CASSSLTSTGEDQPQHF
TGTGCCAGTAGTAGCCTCACCTCGACAGGGGAGGATCAGCCCCAGCATTTT
>TRBJ1-1|-|TRBV11-1|-
CASSPTGNTEAFF
TGTGCCAGCAGCCCTACAGGGAACACTGAAGCTTTCTTT
>TRBJ2-1|-|TRBV12-3/TRBV12-4|-
CASSTGVNEQFF
TGTGCCAGCAGTACGGGAGTTAATGAGCAGTTCTTC
>TRBJ1-3|TRBD1|TRBV30|-
CAWSLGGAGNTIYF
TGTGCCTGGAGCCTAGGGGGCGCTGGAAACACCATATATTTT
>TRBJ1-3|-|TRBV28|-
CASSLGGIDTIYF
TGTGCCAGCAGTTTAGGGGGGATTGACACCATATATTTT
>TRBJ1-1|-|TRBV10-1|-
CASSAEAFF
TGCGCCAGCTCAGCTGAAGCTTTCTTT
>TRBJ2-5|TRBD2|TRBV29-1|-
CSGGGLAGAETQYF
TGCAGCGGCGGGGGACTAGCGGGAGCTGAGACCCAGTACTTC
>TRBJ2-2|-|TRBV21-1|-
CASTNTRPAERTGELFF
TGTGCCAGCACAAATACACGTCCGGCAGAGAGGACCGGGGAGCTGTTTTTT
>TRBJ1-2|-|TRBV6-1|many
CASSEAGGGPYGYTF
TGTGCCAGCAGTGAAGCAGGCGGGGGGCCCTATGGCTACACCTTC
>TRBJ1-1|TRBD1|TRBV19|-
CASSVITGEGTEAFF
TGTGCCAGTAGTGTTATTACAGGGGAAGGCACTGAAGCTTTCTTT
>TRBJ1-1|-|TRBV5-6|-
CASSLSPTFLNTEAFF
TGTGCCAGCAGCTTATCCCCGACTTTCCTGAACACTGAAGCTTTCTTT
>TRBJ1-1|-|TRBV11-2|-
CASSSGVGTEAFF
TGTGCCAGCAGCTCAGGGGTGGGCACTGAAGCTTTCTTT
>TRBJ1-5|TRBD1|TRBV18|-
CASSPGQGYQPQHF
TGTGCCAGCTCACCCGGACAGGGGTATCAGCCCCAGCATTTT
>TRBJ1-1|TRBD1|TRBV5-1|-
CASSPSDRRDTEAFF
TGCGCCAGCAGCCCCTCGGACAGGAGGGACACTGAAGCTTTCTTT
>TRBJ1-4|TRBD1|TRBV15|many
CATSSGTGGNEKLFF
TGTGCCACCAGCAGCGGGACAGGCGGTAATGAAAAACTGTTTTTT
>TRBJ1-2|-|TRBV10-3|-
CAISESRNYGYTF
TGTGCCATCAGTGAGTCACGGAACTATGGCTACACCTTC
>TRBJ2-7|TRBD1|TRBV18|-
CASSPPFRGQDEQYF
TGTGCCAGCTCACCACCTTTCAGGGGGCAGGACGAGCAGTACTTC
>TRBJ2-5|TRBD2|TRBV3-1/TRBV3-2|once
CASSLQSGGTELYQETQYF
TGTGCCAGCAGCCTACAAAGCGGGGGGACCGAATTATACCAAGAGACCCAGTACTTC
>TRBJ1-3|-|TRBV9|-
CASSVGGTTFGNTIYF
TGTGCCAGCAGCGTAGGAGGGACAACCTTTGGAAACACCATATATTTT
>TRBJ1-2|TRBD1|TRBV5-1|-
CASSYRVRTGYGYTF
TGCGCCAGCAGCTATAGAGTCCGGACAGGGTATGGCTACACCTTC
>TRBJ2-1|-|TRBV11-2|-
CASSLEGARVQFF
TGTGCCAGCAGCTTAGAGGGGGCGCGGGTGCAGTTCTTC
>TRBJ1-1|TRBD1|TRBV11-2|many
CASSLRFGQVNTEAFF
TGTGCCAGCAGCTTACGGTTTGGACAGGTGAACACTGAAGCTTTCTTT
>TRBJ1-2|-|TRBV27|-
CASSLGQGLIYGYTF
TGTGCCAGCAGTTTAGGGCAGGGTCTTATATATGGCTACACCTTC
>TRBJ2-1|-|TRBV5-6|-
CASSQGVLVFF
TGTGCCAGCAGCCAAGGGGTTTTAGTGTTCTTC
>TRBJ2-3|TRBD2|TRBV6-5|-
CASSPGGVVWDTQYF
TGTGCCAGCAGTCCTGGGGGGGTGGTGTGGGATACGCAGTATTTT
>TRBJ1-1|-|TRBV6-5|-
CAITVNTEAFF
TGTGCCATTACAGTGAACACTGAAGCTTTCTTT
>TRBJ2-7|-|TRBV6-2/TRBV6-3|-
CASSPQAGSGYEQYF
TGTGCCAGCAGTCCCCAGGCGGGATCAGGCTACGAGCAGTACTTC
>TRBJ2-7|TRBD1|TRBV29-1|once
CSVTEVAGQVPYEQYF
TGCAGCGTTACTGAGGTGGCTGGACAGGTGCCCTACGAGCAGTACTTC
>TRBJ2-7|-|TRBV7-9|-
CASSLNPMTDLREQYF
TGTGCCAGCAGCTTAAATCCTATGACAGACCTCAGGGAGCAGTACTTC
>TRBJ2-1|TRBD2|TRBV18|once
CASSPRERGIYNEQFF
TGTGCCAGCTCACCAAGAGAGCGGGGAATATACAATGAGCAGTTCTTC
>TRBJ2-2|-|TRBV4-1|few
CASSQVQGYPGELFF
TGCGCCAGCAGCCAAGTTCAGGGATATCCCGGGGAGCTGTTTTTT
>TRBJ1-6|TRBD1|TRBV5-1|once
CASSPRTGGNSPLHF
TGCGCCAGCAGCCCCCGTACAGGGGGAAATTCACCCCTCCACTTT
>TRBJ2-7|-|TRBV5-6|-
CASIPSPRSYEQYF
TGTGCCAGCATCCCTTCGCCGAGGTCCTACGAGCAGTACTTC
>TRBJ2-2|-|TRBV5-3|-
CARSLGSGESGELFF
TGTGCCAGAAGCTTGGGCTCGGGGGAGAGCGGGGAGCTGTTTTTT
>TRBJ1-5|-|TRBV19|-
CASRRVARQPQHF
TGTGCCAGTAGGAGGGTTGCTCGTCAGCCCCAGCATTTT
>TRBJ1-2|TRBD1|TRBV7-9|once
CALYYKGGQGVGGYTF
TGTGCCCTCTATTACAAGGGGGGACAGGGGGTTGGCGGCTACACCTTC
>TRBJ2-7|TRBD2|TRBV7-9|-
CASSQGEGQYF
TGTGCCAGCAGTCAAGGGGAGGGGCAGTACTTC
>TRBJ1-5|TRBD1|TRBV10-1|-
CASSVGTGTGPQHF
TGCGCCAGCAGTGTTGGGACAGGGACGGGGCCCCAGCATTTT
>TRBJ2-3|TRBD2|TRBV9|-
CASSANLAARGTDTQYF
TGTGCCAGCAGCGCAAACCTAGCGGCTCGCGGCACAGATACGCAGTATTTT
>TRBJ2-3|TRBD2|TRBV5-4|-
CASSLAGLADTQYF
TGTGCCAGCAGCTTGGCGGGACTAGCAGATACGCAGTATTTT
>TRBJ1-4|-|TRBV6-6|-
CATGQNEKLFF
TGTGCCACCGGACAGAATGAAAAACTGTTTTTT
>TRBJ1-4|-|TRBV5-5|-
CASSLSGDEKLFF
TGTGCCAGCAGCTTGTCAGGCGATGAAAAACTGTTTTTT
>TRBJ2-3|TRBD2|TRBV28|-
CASSPLAGGVGGADTQYF
TGTGCCAGCAGTCCGCTAGCGGGGGGGGTTGGTGGTGCAGATACGCAGTATTTT
>TRBJ1-1|TRBD1|TRBV7-3|-
CASSLRDRAVGDTEAFF
TGTGCCAGCAGCTTAAGGGACAGGGCGGTTGGAGACACTGAAGCTTTCTTT
>TRBJ2-7|TRBD1|TRBV7-9|-
CASSLGKKPTGFEQYF
TGTGCCAGCAGCTTAGGGAAAAAGCCGACAGGGTTCGAGCAGTACTTC
>TRBJ1-4|TRBD1|TRBV9|-
CASSVEGTGEEKLFF
TGTGCCAGCAGCGTAGAAGGGACAGGAGAAGAAAAACTGTTTTTT
>TRBJ1-5|-|TRBV2|-
CASSEDSYQPQHF
TGTGCCAGCAGTGAGGACAGTTATCAGCCCCAGCATTTT
>TRBJ1-1|-|TRBV28|-
CASSLSDLILNTEAFF
TGTGCCAGCAGTTTATCAGATTTGATTTTGAACACTGAAGCTTTCTTT
>TRBJ1-6|-|TRBV5-1|few
CASSLETVRNSPLHF
TGCGCCAGCAGCTTGGAAACGGTGCGCAATTCACCCCTCCACTTT
>TRBJ2-3|-|TRBV27|-
CASSPTGNTQYF
TGTGCCAGCAGTCCGACTGGTAATACGCAGTATTTT
>TRBJ1-2|-|TRBV15|few
CATSQVANYGYTF
TGTGCCACCAGCCAGGTAGCTAACTATGGCTACACCTTC